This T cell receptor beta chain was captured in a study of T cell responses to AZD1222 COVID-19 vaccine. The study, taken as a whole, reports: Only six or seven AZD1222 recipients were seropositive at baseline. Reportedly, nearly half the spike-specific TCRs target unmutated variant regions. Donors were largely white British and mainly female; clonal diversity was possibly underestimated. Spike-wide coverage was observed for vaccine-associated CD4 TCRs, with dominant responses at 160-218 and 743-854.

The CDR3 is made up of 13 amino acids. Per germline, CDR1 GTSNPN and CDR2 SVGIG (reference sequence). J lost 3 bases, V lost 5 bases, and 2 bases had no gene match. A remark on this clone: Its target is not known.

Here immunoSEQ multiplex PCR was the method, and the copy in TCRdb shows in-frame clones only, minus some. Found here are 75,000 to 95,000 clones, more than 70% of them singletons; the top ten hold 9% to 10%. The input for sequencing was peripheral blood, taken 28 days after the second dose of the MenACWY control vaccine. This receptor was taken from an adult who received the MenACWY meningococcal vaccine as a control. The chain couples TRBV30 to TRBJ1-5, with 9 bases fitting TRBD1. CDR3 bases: TGTGCCTGGGGGGACAGGGACAATCAGCCCCAGCATTTT. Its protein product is CAWGDRDNQPQHF. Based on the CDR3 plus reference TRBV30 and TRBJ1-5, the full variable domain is SQTIHQWPATLVQPVGSPLSLECTVEGTSNPNLYWYRQAAGRGLQLLFYSVGIGQISSEVPQNLSASRPQDRQFILSSKKLLLSDSGFYLCAWGDRDNQPQHFGDGTRLSIL.